Listed below are T cell receptor beta chains from one sample, sequenced in a study of blood T cell repertoires in COVID-19. Method: immunoSEQ multiplex PCR; TCRdb's copy keeps in-frame clones and lacks some. The sample lists fewer than 85,000 clones, around three quarters seen once, with 15% to 20% in the top ten. The specimen was peripheral blood. Source of these receptors: a woman of 80 years or more with active or convalescent COVID-19. CDR3s leave out the opening cysteine and the closing phenylalanine or tryptophan. The order of the fields is J gene, CDR3 length, clone size, V gene, CDR3 protein. Not all rows give a size; the values are once, few, many and, for expanded clones, a class.

>TRBJ2-1|13|.|TRBV29-1
SVDGTSGGSNEEF
>TRBJ1-4|15|.|TRBV27
ASSLSPDRGAGKKLF
>TRBJ1-1|10|.|TRBV30
AWSGTGLGAF
>TRBJ2-7|11|once|TRBV5-6
ASSLTGPYEQY
>TRBJ1-6|11|.|TRBV6-5
ASSFIRGSPLH
>TRBJ1-3|13|.|TRBV6-2/TRBV6-3
ASSRDSLSGNTIY
>TRBJ2-3|13|.|TRBV2
ASSADSGVPDTQY
>TRBJ1-5|14|.|TRBV27
ASSLRGQESNQPQH
>TRBJ2-7|14|.|TRBV10-1
ASSYPVGTGTYEQY
>TRBJ1-1|12|.|TRBV28
ASTSRPGWTEAF
>TRBJ2-7|12|.|TRBV9
ASSVGTGPYEQY
>TRBJ2-1|11|.|TRBV5-6
ASSLAGTDEQF
>TRBJ2-1|12|.|TRBV13
ASSFPGLYNEQF
>TRBJ1-2|17|once|TRBV28
ASSLGVGTGGAGNYGYT
>TRBJ2-5|13|.|TRBV3-1/TRBV3-2
ASRRGLAGPGGQY
>TRBJ2-3|15|.|TRBV11-2
ASSLGAGTAFTDTQY